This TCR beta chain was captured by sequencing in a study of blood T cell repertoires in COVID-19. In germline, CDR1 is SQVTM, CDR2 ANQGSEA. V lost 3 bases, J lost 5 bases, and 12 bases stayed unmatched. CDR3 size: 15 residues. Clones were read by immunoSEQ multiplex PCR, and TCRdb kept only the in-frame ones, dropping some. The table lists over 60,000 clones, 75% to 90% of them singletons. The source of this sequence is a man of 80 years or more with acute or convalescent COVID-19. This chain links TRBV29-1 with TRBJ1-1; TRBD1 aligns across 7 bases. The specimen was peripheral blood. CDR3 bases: TGCAGCGTTGAGCAACCGGGACAGATAAGGACTGAAGCTTTCTTT. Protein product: CSVEQPGQIRTEAFF.